This T cell receptor beta chain stems from a study of spatial heterogeneity in lung cancer. General study findings and limits: Counts that tracked tumor mutation counts were those of expanded intratumoral alpha and beta TCRs. Ubiquitous and regional expanded TCR counts tracked ubiquitous and regional nonsynonymous mutations, respectively.

This clonotype was counted ten times or more. What it recognizes is unknown. Regarding time point: sample taken at primary tumor resection. Material for sequencing was whole RNA from tumor, nontumor lung or frozen PBMC, left unsorted. Each molecule of TCR cDNA was tagged with one unique molecular identifier. TCRdb re-derived calls from the 5' RACE reads in MiXCR, one entry per CDR3 protein. The repertoire holds 8,000 or so distinct CDR3 sequences, with 7% as singletons. The receptor's source is a male donor with early-stage non-small cell lung cancer. Source: lung tumor tissue, taken at surgery.

The CDR3 reads CASSSHGLRGGVGTEAFF. The CDR3 region has the DNA TGTGCCAGCAGTTCCCATGGTCTCAGGGGAGGGGTGGGCACTGAAGCTTTCTTT. The rearrangement joins TRBV12-3 or TRBV12-4 to TRBJ1-1; tentative D call: TRBD1 (6 bases). The CDR3 sequence is 18 residues long. Trimming removed 4 bases from V and 4 bases from J, with 25 bases in between.